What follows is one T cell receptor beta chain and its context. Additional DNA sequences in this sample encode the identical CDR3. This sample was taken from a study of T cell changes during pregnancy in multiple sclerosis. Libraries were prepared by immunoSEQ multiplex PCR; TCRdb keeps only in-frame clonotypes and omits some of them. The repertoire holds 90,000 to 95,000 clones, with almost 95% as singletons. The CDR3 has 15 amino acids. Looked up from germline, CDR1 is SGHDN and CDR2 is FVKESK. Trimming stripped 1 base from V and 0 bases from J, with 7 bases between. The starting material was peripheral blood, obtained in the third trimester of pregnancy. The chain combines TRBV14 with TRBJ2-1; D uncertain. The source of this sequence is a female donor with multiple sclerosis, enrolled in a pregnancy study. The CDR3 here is CASSQVRVSYNEQFF. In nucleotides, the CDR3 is TGTGCCAGCAGCCAAGTACGGGTCTCCTACAATGAGCAGTTCTTC.